This is a list of T cell receptor beta chains from one sample in a study of cytomegalovirus exposure and HLA in healthy donors. Profiled with immunoSEQ multiplex PCR; TCRdb holds only in-frame clones, not every one. Here the sample spans some 180,000 clones, 60% to 85% being singletons. The specimen sequenced was PBMCs. The source is a man aged 18-30 years in good health and CMV-seronegative. The conserved cysteine and the conserved F or W are not part of the CDR3 here.

TRBV28,TRBJ1-3,ASSPQGMGNTIY
TRBV28,TRBJ1-1,ATAPGAVMNTEAF
TRBV7-9,TRBJ1-1,ASSSEQGYAF
TRBV10-2,TRBJ2-7,ASSESMVGGAGYEQY
TRBV28,TRBJ1-2,ASSPDRGHGYT
TRBV19,TRBJ1-6,AAQGGVGSPLH
TRBV10-2,TRBJ2-5,ASSETSGKLETQY
TRBV5-5,TRBJ2-1,ASSSLASPYNEQF
TRBV6-5,TRBJ2-2,ASSLLPQGPGELF
TRBV7-3,TRBJ2-1,ASSLYPQGASYNEQF
TRBV9,-,ASSVEEGFYEQY
TRBV5-1,TRBJ2-5,ASSLAQGRGETQY
TRBV18,TRBJ2-4,ASSPSRQALAKNIQY
TRBV27,TRBJ2-7,ASSLSQGLIYEQY
TRBV6-1,TRBJ1-6,ASTATGDNSPLH
TRBV7-9,TRBJ1-2,ASSLASGAYGYT
TRBV6-6,TRBJ1-5,ASSGQQNQPQH
TRBV5-6,TRBJ2-7,ASSLRGRNEQY
TRBV27,TRBJ1-1,ASNQPREGTEAF
TRBV30,TRBJ2-7,AWRQDDYEQY
TRBV10-3,TRBJ2-1,ATYDNEQF
TRBV15,TRBJ1-3,ATSPEGNTIY
TRBV7-9,TRBJ1-4,ASSLAGTNEKLF
TRBV28,TRBJ1-2,ASSPDRNYGYT
TRBV28,TRBJ1-5,ASSPRDRGISPQH
TRBV27,TRBJ2-7,ASRAGAVYEQY
TRBV30,TRBJ1-4,AWSVLPEKLF
TRBV6-5,TRBJ2-1,ASSSDSRSYNEQF
TRBV4-2,TRBJ1-3,ASNQSGD
TRBV7-2,TRBJ2-7,ASSSRTSGSYEQY
TRBV14,TRBJ2-5,ASSQDQGSPLRTQY
TRBV18,TRBJ2-7,ASSLEGAFPSYEQY
TRBV5-1,TRBJ2-7,ASSLVAGFYEQY
TRBV19,TRBJ2-2,ASRLAGGTGELF
TRBV29-1,TRBJ1-5,SVVTGTGINQPQH
TRBV11-2,TRBJ2-5,ASSLAVTPGQQETQY
TRBV10-3,TRBJ2-2,AIGLAGGDTGELF
TRBV6-5,TRBJ2-7,ASRLGQGGHEQY
TRBV19,TRBJ2-1,ASGTSVNNEQF
TRBV6-5,TRBJ1-5,ASRSGRNQPQH
TRBV5-6,TRBJ2-2,ASSKETGAAGELF
TRBV29-1,TRBJ2-3,SVPFAGGPDTQY
TRBV18,TRBJ1-6,ASSGDRGRSPLH
TRBV28,TRBJ2-2,AILNKNTGELF